Shown below are 19 T cell receptor beta chains from a single sample sequenced in a study of radiotherapy plus CTLA-4 blockade in lung cancer. Assay used: immunoSEQ multiplex PCR; TCRdb lists only in-frame clones, some missing. The data hold some 90,000 clones, with less than 90% observed a single time. The sequencing used peripheral blood, collected from a patient treated with radiotherapy plus ipilimumab. The receptors derive from a human donor with non-small cell lung cancer who had stable disease on radiotherapy plus ipilimumab.

The chain joins TRBV18 to TRBJ1-1; unclear D gene. Germline V gives CDR1 KGHSH, CDR2 LQKENI. This CDR3 comprises 14 residues. Trimming removed 3 bases at V and 5 bases at J, with 13 bases between. The CDR3 coding sequence is TGTGCCAGCTCACCTGGCAGGTGGGGAACTGAAGCTTTCTTT. Translating it yields CASSPGRWGTEAFF. Combining the CDR3 with reference TRBV18 and TRBJ1-1 gives the whole variable domain NAGVMQNPRHLVRRRGQEARLRCSPMKGHSHVYWYRQLPEEGLKFMVYLQKENIIDESGMPKERFSAEFPKEGPSILRIQQVVRGDSAAYFCASSPGRWGTEAFFGQGTRLTVV.

The rearrangement joins TRBV6-1 to TRBJ2-7, with D tentatively TRBD2 (6 bases). The V gene's germline CDR1 is MNHNS and CDR2 SASEGT. Trimming shortened V by 7 bases and J by 1 base, and 17 bases separated the two germline ends. The CDR3 covers 15 residues. The CDR3 sequence is CASTAGTRASYEQYF. The DNA for the CDR3 is TGTGCCAGCACCGCGGGGACGCGGGCTTCCTACGAGCAGTACTTC.

The sample holds a few counts of this clone. The V gene is TRBV10-2, the J gene TRBJ2-7; the match to TRBD1 covers 9 bases. The V gene end was trimmed by 6 bases and the J gene end by 5 bases; junction bases not matched to a gene: 14. Germline CDR1 and CDR2: WSHSY and SAAADI. This CDR3 is built from 16 residues. Here the CDR3 reads CASSQPTGTGHNEQYF. In DNA form, the CDR3 reads TGCGCCAGCAGCCAACCAACCGGGACAGGGCACAACGAGCAGTACTTC.

V gene TRBV5-4 combines with J gene TRBJ2-1, with D tentatively TRBD2 (6 bases). Germline values: CDR1 SGHNT, CDR2 YYREEE (reference sequence). This CDR3 has 14 residues. Trimming left V 0 bases short and J 3 bases short, with 7 bases between. The chain's CDR3 is CASSLGTNYNEQFF. The CDR3, as DNA: TGTGCCAGCAGCTTGGGGACTAACTACAATGAGCAGTTCTTC. The variable domain in full, with the rest retrieved from reference TRBV5-4 and TRBJ2-1, is ETGVTQSPTHLIKTRGQQVTLRCSSQSGHNTVSWYQQALGQGPQFIFQYYREEENGRGNFPPRFSGLQFPNYSSELNVNALELDDSALYLCASSLGTNYNEQFFGPGTRLTVL.

This chain links TRBV7-2 with TRBJ2-2; TRBD2 might be the D (6 bases). Deletions cut 5 bases from V and 6 bases from J, with 22 bases between. There are 17 residues in the CDR3. CDR1 SGHTA and CDR2 FQGNSA come from the germline V gene. CDR3 nucleotides: TGTGCCAGCAGCCCCCAGGGCGGGGTTCGGAGCTCCGGGGAGCTGTTTTTT. Its translation is CASSPQGGVRSSGELFF.

The chain couples TRBV5-1 to TRBJ1-4; TRBD1 might be the D (5 bases). This CDR3 comprises 14 residues. Trimming removed 5 bases at V and 1 base at J, with 9 bases between. Germline lookup yields CDR1 SGHRS and CDR2 YFSETQ. CDR3 nucleotides: TGCGCCAGCAGAACCAGGGTAACTAATGAAAAACTGTTTTTT. This codes for CASRTRVTNEKLFF.

J is TRBJ1-2 and V is TRBV18, with TRBD1 matching 12 bases. This CDR3 is built from 16 residues. The germline V gene has CDR1 KGHSH and CDR2 LQKENI. V shed 4 bases and J 6 bases; nucleotides not matched to a gene: 9. CDR3 sequence (DNA): TGTGCCAGCTCACGGGACAGGGGGCAGGCGGAAGATGGCTACACCTTC. This gives the protein CASSRDRGQAEDGYTF.

The chain has TRBV7-9 and TRBJ1-2; no reliable D call. CDR3 size: 12 residues. Trimming took off 0 bases at V and 13 bases at J, with 12 bases between the two ends. Germline lookup yields CDR1 SEHNR and CDR2 FQNEAQ (reference sequence). Written as DNA, the CDR3 is TGTGCCAGCAGCTTAGCGCGGGCGAGCAGCACCTTC. Protein product: CASSLARASSTF.

The chain joins TRBV2 to TRBJ2-3; D not resolved. Germline CDR1 and CDR2: SNHLY and FYNNEI. There are 14 residues in the CDR3. V lost 4 bases, J lost 3 bases, and 11 bases lay in between. CDR3 loop: CASSGDSPTDTQYF. The CDR3 DNA reads as TGTGCCAGCAGTGGGGATAGCCCGACAGATACGCAGTATTTT.

CDR3 loop: CAWSQSRVGEKLFF. The CDR3 DNA is TGTGCCTGGAGTCAAAGCCGAGTAGGCGAAAAACTGTTTTTT. The chain has TRBV30 and TRBJ1-4; D gene unclear. The CDR3 runs to 14 residues. Germline V gene lookup returns CDR1 GTSNPN and CDR2 SVGIG (reference sequence). Trimming took 2 bases from V and 8 from J, leaving 15 bases between them.

In its sample, this clone was seen a few times. The gene calls are TRBV6-1 and TRBJ1-6; TRBD1 matches at 7 bases. The V gene's germline CDR1 is MNHNS and CDR2 SASEGT. The CDR3 extends over 15 amino acids. Trimming removed 6 bases from V and 9 bases from J; junction bases left unmatched: 11. CDR3 nucleotides: TGTGCCAGCAGAGGGAACAGGGGAGGAGGTTCACCCCTCCACTTT. This translates into CASRGNRGGGSPLHF.

V gene TRBV9 combines with J gene TRBJ2-7; TRBD2 is a possible D gene (5 bases). This CDR3 spans 14 amino acids. Germline V CDR1 and CDR2: SGDLS, YYNGEE. Trimming shortened V by 3 bases and J by 5 bases, and 15 bases separated the two germline ends. In DNA, the CDR3 is TGTGCCAGCAGCGACCACTTTGGGAGCGACGAGCAGTACTTC. It is translated as CASSDHFGSDEQYF.

The V call is TRBV7-3, the J call TRBJ1-4; D is uncertain. This CDR3 comprises 14 residues. Deletions cut 4 bases from V and 8 bases from J, with 14 bases between. In germline, CDR1 is SGHTA, CDR2 FQGTGA. In nucleotides, the CDR3 is TGTGCCAGCAGCTCCCTGGGGAAGGCCGAAAAACTGTTTTTT. This translates into CASSSLGKAEKLFF.

This chain connects TRBV2 to TRBJ1-4, with D possibly matching TRBD1 (5 bases). Trimming removed 6 bases from V and 5 bases from J, with 13 bases in between. The CDR3 consists of 14 residues. Germline V gene data show CDR1 as SNHLY and CDR2 as FYNNEI. DNA of the CDR3: TGTGCCAGCAGGGGGGGACGCTTGAATGAAAAACTGTTTTTT. Translating gives CASRGGRLNEKLFF.

The sample holds a few counts of this clone. The V and J genes are TRBV28 and TRBJ2-1; a possible D gene is TRBD2 (6 bases). Trimming took off 7 bases at V and 6 bases at J, with 10 bases between the two ends. Germline V CDR1 and CDR2: MDHEN, SYDVKM. The CDR3 runs to 12 residues. CDR3 in amino acids: CASTGGLNEQFF. For the CDR3, the DNA is TGTGCCAGCACAGGAGGGCTCAATGAGCAGTTCTTC. Looking up the rest from reference TRBV28 and TRBJ2-1 gives the full variable domain: DVKVTQSSRYLVKRTGEKVFLECVQDMDHENMFWYRQDPGLGLRLIYFSYDVKMKEKGDIPEGYSVSREKKERFSLILESASTNQTSMYLCASTGGLNEQFFGPGTRLTVL.

The V call is TRBV2, the J call TRBJ2-2; a possible D gene is TRBD1 (5 bases). V lost 8 bases and J lost 7, with 20 bases in between. The CDR3 consists of 15 residues. CDR1 and CDR2 (germline): SNHLY, FYNNEI. CDR3 sequence: CASLSGLGVGGELFF. The CDR3 DNA sequence: TGTGCCAGCTTATCAGGGCTAGGAGTAGGCGGGGAGCTGTTTTTT. The full variable domain, with the rest looked up from reference TRBV2 and TRBJ2-2, is EPEVTQTPSHQVTQMGQEVILRCVPISNHLYFYWYRQILGQKVEFLVSFYNNEISEKSEIFDDQFSVERPDGSNFTLKIRSTKLEDSAMYFCASLSGLGVGGELFFGEGSRLTVL.

The genes are TRBV27 and TRBJ1-1; D uncertain. The ends were cut back, 6 bases at V and 1 base at J, with 12 bases in the middle. Germline-derived CDR1 and CDR2 are MNHEY and SMNVEV (reference sequence). CDR3 length equals 14 residues. As DNA, the CDR3 is TGTGCCAGCAGCTTCCGGGTCCCGAACACTGAAGCTTTCTTT. Protein: CASSFRVPNTEAFF.

The J gene is TRBJ1-1, the V gene TRBV28, with D hard to call. The CDR3 is 15 amino acids. Trimming pared 6 bases from V and 0 bases from J, leaving 14 bases between. Looked up from germline, CDR1 is MDHEN and CDR2 is SYDVKM. CDR3: CASSIHPSMNTEAFF. Here the CDR3 DNA reads TGTGCCAGCAGCATCCATCCCTCCATGAACACTGAAGCTTTCTTT.

The J gene is TRBJ2-1, the V gene TRBV6-5; D possibly corresponds to TRBD1 (6 bases). This CDR3 is 15 amino acids long. Germline V gene data show CDR1 as MNHEY and CDR2 as SVGAGI. V lost 5 bases and J lost 2, with 13 bases in between. The CDR3 region has the DNA TGTGCCAGCAGTGTAGAACAGGGAGCCTACAATGAGCAGTTCTTC. Amino acids: CASSVEQGAYNEQFF.